A single sample is the source of the 19 T cell receptor beta chains below, sequenced in a study of control samples from healthy donors and cancer patients. Assay: immunoSEQ multiplex PCR; the TCRdb copy retains only in-frame clones and omits some. The sample includes some 95,000 clones, 79% of them seen just once. Sequencing input: blood. The origin of the receptors is a woman in her thirties in good health.

The rearrangement joins TRBV6-5 to TRBJ2-7; 10 positions match TRBD1. The CDR3 spans 15 residues. Germline assignment: CDR1 MNHEY and CDR2 SVGAGI. Unmatched junction bases numbered 7, after V lost 6 bases and J lost 2 bases. The chain's CDR3 is CASRPTGTGAYEQYF. CDR3 DNA sequence: TGTGCCAGCAGACCGACCGGGACAGGGGCCTACGAGCAGTACTTC.

This rearrangement joins TRBV19 to TRBJ1-1; 7 bases fit TRBD1. The CDR3 runs to 14 residues. CDR1 is LNHDA, CDR2 SQIVND, per germline (reference sequence). After removal of 2 bases from V and 4 bases from J, the junction contained 4 bases not matched to a gene. The CDR3 loop reads CASSIRQGGTEAFF. CDR3 DNA sequence: TGTGCCAGTAGTATACGACAGGGAGGCACTGAAGCTTTCTTT.

The rearrangement links TRBV5-1 to TRBJ2-4; no firm D call. This CDR3 is 14 amino acids long. Germline V CDR1 and CDR2: SGHRS, YFSETQ. Trimming shortened V by 5 bases and J by 0 bases, and 9 bases separated the two germline ends. CDR3 sequence reads: CASSLTLAKNIQYF. CDR3 in DNA: TGCGCCAGCAGTTTGACTCTAGCCAAAAACATTCAGTACTTC.

This clone was found once. This rearrangement joins TRBV5-1 to TRBJ2-5, with 10 nucleotides matching TRBD2. Germline-derived CDR1 and CDR2 are SGHRS and YFSETQ. The V gene end was trimmed by 0 bases and the J gene end by 5 bases; junction bases not matched to a gene: 4. The CDR3 covers 15 residues. In DNA form, the CDR3 reads TGCGCCAGCAGCTTGGCCGGGACTAGCGACGAGACCCAGTACTTC. Translation: CASSLAGTSDETQYF.

The chain is built from TRBV15 and TRBJ1-5, with D perhaps matching TRBD1 (5 bases). Germline-derived CDR1 and CDR2 are LNHNV and YYDKDF (reference sequence). The CDR3 consists of 15 residues. Trimming left V 0 bases short and J 9 bases short, with 15 bases between. CDR3: CATSRDGGPLRPQHF. The CDR3 DNA is TGTGCCACCAGCAGAGATGGGGGTCCCTTAAGGCCCCAGCATTTT.

The chain recombines TRBV21-1 with TRBJ2-7; TRBD1 is the table's D call, not checked against the DNA. TRBV21-1 is noted as a pseudogene. This CDR3 spans 17 amino acids. DNA of the CDR3: TGTGCCAGCAGCAAAGCGGCAACGGGACAGGTTCCTTACGAGCAGTACTTC. Translating gives CASSKAATGQVPYEQYF.

The chain combines TRBV6-6 with TRBJ2-7, with TRBD1 matching 11 bases. Trimming removed 5 bases from V and 4 bases from J; junction bases left unmatched: 7. The CDR3 consists of 15 residues. Per the germline V gene, CDR1 is MNHNY and CDR2 is SVGAGI (reference sequence). In nucleotides, the CDR3 is TGTGCCAGCAGTAAGCCGGGACAGGGGGGTTACGAGCAGTACTTC. The encoded protein is CASSKPGQGGYEQYF.

This sequence joins TRBV5-5 and TRBJ2-7; D is unresolved. The CDR3 covers 16 residues. The V end lost 0 bases, the J end lost 2 bases, and 15 bases lay between the germline ends. Germline V gene data show CDR1 as SGHKS and CDR2 as YYEKEE (reference sequence). The CDR3 protein is CASSLGFWGNTYEQYF. The DNA of the CDR3 is TGTGCCAGCAGCTTGGGGTTTTGGGGAAATACCTACGAGCAGTACTTC.

The chain employs TRBV19 and TRBJ2-1, with TRBD2 matching 9 bases. CDR1 is LNHDA, CDR2 SQIVND, per germline (reference sequence). J was trimmed by 6 bases and V by 4 bases; bases with no gene match: 4. The CDR3 runs to 14 residues. CDR3 sequence: CASSSGTSTNEQFF. The CDR3 DNA reads TGTGCCAGTAGTAGCGGGACTAGCACCAATGAGCAGTTCTTC.

This sequence joins TRBV27 and TRBJ2-1; D not resolved. Germline V gene sequence: CDR1 MNHEY, CDR2 SMNVEV (reference sequence). Trimming left V 0 bases short and J 4 bases short, with 7 bases between. The CDR3 spans 14 residues. The CDR3 coding sequence is TGTGCCAGCAGTTTATCGGGCACGTACAATGAGCAGTTCTTC. Encoded protein: CASSLSGTYNEQFF.

The chain carries TRBV5-1 and TRBJ2-7, with 7 bases identical to TRBD1. CDR1 is SGHRS, CDR2 YFSETQ, per germline. This CDR3 region has 15 residues. J lost 2 bases, V lost 2 bases, and 7 bases had no gene match. CDR3 region: CASSFNRGHPYEQYF. The CDR3 nucleotides are TGCGCCAGCAGCTTTAACAGGGGTCATCCCTACGAGCAGTACTTC. The variable domain in full, with the rest retrieved from reference TRBV5-1 and TRBJ2-7, is KAGVTQTPRYLIKTRGQQVTLSCSPISGHRSVSWYQQTPGQGLQFLFEYFSETQRNKGNFPGRFSGRQFSNSRSEMNVSTLELGDSALYLCASSFNRGHPYEQYFGPGTRLTVT.

The rearrangement links TRBV9 to TRBJ1-2; the D gene is possibly TRBD1 (5 bases). The CDR3 has 12 amino acids. Germline-derived CDR1 and CDR2 are SGDLS and YYNGEE. The V and J ends lost 4 bases and 5 bases respectively, with 9 bases between them. CDR3 loop: CASSPRQYGYTF. CDR3 DNA sequence: TGTGCCAGCAGCCCCCGACAGTATGGCTACACCTTC.

This clone was seen a few times. In nucleotides, the CDR3 is TGCGCCAGCAGCTGGGGACAGGGGAACACTGAAGCTTTCTTT. This translates into CASSWGQGNTEAFF. The rearrangement uses TRBV5-1 and TRBJ1-1; 9 nucleotides align to TRBD1. The CDR3 runs 14 residues. With V trimmed by 3 bases and J by 1 base, 1 base remained unmatched. The V gene's germline CDR1 is SGHRS and CDR2 YFSETQ.

V gene TRBV12-3 or TRBV12-4 combines with J gene TRBJ1-5, with D perhaps TRBD1 (5 bases). Trimming took off 4 bases at V and 4 bases at J, with 8 bases between the two ends. The CDR3 is 13 amino acids. CDR3 loop: CASSWDSNQPQHF. Written as DNA, the CDR3 is TGTGCCAGCAGTTGGGACTCAAATCAGCCCCAGCATTTT.

The chain recombines TRBV7-2 with TRBJ1-3, with D possibly matching TRBD1 (6 bases). Trimming shortened V by 1 base and J by 0 bases, and 10 bases separated the two germline ends. This CDR3 is 16 amino acids long. Germline V gene sequence: CDR1 SGHTA, CDR2 FQGNSA. Written as DNA, the CDR3 is TGTGCCAGCAGCTTAGGAGGGGGGGTCTCTGGAAACACCATATATTTT. It is translated as CASSLGGGVSGNTIYF.

This clone was observed a few times. The J gene is TRBJ1-2, the V gene TRBV30; D gene ambiguous. Trimming shortened V by 3 bases and J by 4 bases, and 9 bases separated the two germline ends. Germline loops: CDR1 GTSNPN, CDR2 SVGIG (reference sequence). The CDR3 is made up of 12 amino acids. CDR3 coding DNA: TGTGCCTGGAGGGTCGGAACCTATGGCTACACCTTC. Its translation is CAWRVGTYGYTF.

The V gene is TRBV3-1 (or the pseudogene TRBV3-2), the J gene TRBJ2-3; D not resolved. CDR1 and CDR2 (germline): LGHDT, YNNKEL (reference sequence). The CDR3 spans 11 residues. Trimming took off 7 bases at V and 5 bases at J, with 7 bases between the two ends. CDR3 DNA sequence: TGTGCCAGCACTCCAAGAGATACGCAGTATTTT. Protein: CASTPRDTQYF.

On this clone itself: This CDR3 is also generated by other DNA sequences in the sample. V usage is TRBV2 and J usage is TRBJ1-3; D not resolved. CDR1 and CDR2 (germline): SNHLY, FYNNEI. V was cut by 6 bases and J by 1 base, with 13 bases left in between. CDR3 length equals 15 residues. CDR3 bases: TGTGCCAGCAGCGAAACGGGGAGGTCTGGAAACACCATATATTTT. Translated: CASSETGRSGNTIYF. The full variable domain, in which reference TRBV2 and TRBJ1-3 provide the parts outside the CDR3, is EPEVTQTPSHQVTQMGQEVILRCVPISNHLYFYWYRQILGQKVEFLVSFYNNEISEKSEIFDDQFSVERPDGSNFTLKIRSTKLEDSAMYFCASSETGRSGNTIYFGEGSWLTVV.

The chain uses TRBV14 and TRBJ1-3; D is ambiguous. The germline V gene encodes CDR1 SGHDN and CDR2 FVKESK. This CDR3 comprises 18 residues. Trimming cost V 0 bases and J 3 bases, with 18 bases left between them. The CDR3: CASSQEGPLAGFGNTIYF. The CDR3 coding sequence is TGTGCCAGCAGCCAAGAAGGTCCCCTCGCGGGGTTTGGAAACACCATATATTTT.